These 15 T cell receptor beta chains were all obtained from the same sample, sequenced in a study of cytomegalovirus exposure and HLA in healthy donors. Repertoires were generated with immunoSEQ multiplex PCR, while TCRdb's copy carries only in-frame clones and drops some. Of some 200,000 clones in the sample, approximately 84% are singletons; the top ten hold approximately 2.9%. Sequenced: PBMCs. Receptors originate from a woman between 18 and 30 years old in good health and CMV-seropositive.

V gene TRBV2 combines with J gene TRBJ1-1; TRBD1 matches at 7 bases. Trimming removed 3 bases from V and 10 bases from J; junction bases left unmatched: 8. The CDR3 is 13 residues long. Germline CDR1 reads SNHLY; CDR2 reads FYNNEI. The DNA of the CDR3 is TGTGCCAGCAGTGATTCAGGGGGGTCTGGAGCTTTCTTT. Translating it yields CASSDSGGSGAFF.

The rearrangement uses TRBV6-5 and TRBJ1-3, with a possible D match to TRBD1 (6 bases). Between the trimmed V and J ends, which lost 6 bases and 4 bases, there was a span of 16 bases. The CDR3 is made up of 15 amino acids. The germline gives CDR1 MNHEY, CDR2 SVGAGI. In nucleotides, the CDR3 is TGTGCCAGCAGCTTCCAACAGGGTTTAGGAAACACCATATATTTT. Encoded protein: CASSFQQGLGNTIYF.

The chain couples TRBV27 to TRBJ1-2, with D perhaps TRBD1 (6 bases). The germline V gene encodes CDR1 MNHEY and CDR2 SMNVEV (reference sequence). The length of the CDR3 is 12 residues. V lost 3 bases and J lost 6, with 8 bases in between. The CDR3 sequence is CASSFQGNGYTF. Written as DNA, the CDR3 is TGTGCCAGCAGTTTTCAGGGGAATGGCTACACCTTC.

This clone was counted once. This chain's CDR3 is CASSSLQGRNTEAFF. The DNA of the CDR3 is TGCGCCAGCAGCTCACTACAGGGTAGGAACACTGAAGCTTTCTTT. V is TRBV5-1 and J is TRBJ1-1, with D maybe TRBD1 (6 bases). Germline assignment: CDR1 SGHRS and CDR2 YFSETQ. The V end was cut by 3 bases, the J end by 1 base, with 13 bases between. This CDR3 is 15 amino acids long.

This chain links TRBV5-1 with TRBJ1-1, with D perhaps TRBD1 (6 bases). Between the trimmed V and J ends, which lost 2 bases and 6 bases, there was a span of 14 bases. The CDR3 is made up of 14 amino acids. Per germline, CDR1 SGHRS and CDR2 YFSETQ. CDR3 sequence: CASSFNRGAPEAFF. For the CDR3, the DNA is TGCGCCAGCAGCTTTAATCGGGGGGCCCCTGAAGCTTTCTTT.

The genes are TRBV19 and TRBJ1-1; no clear D gene. Germline CDR1 is LNHDA and CDR2 is SQIVND (reference sequence). Trimming shortened V by 6 bases and J by 0 bases, and 11 bases separated the two germline ends. This CDR3 contains 14 residues. The CDR3 sequence: CASRNQAMNTEAFF. The CDR3 DNA sequence: TGTGCCAGTAGGAACCAGGCGATGAACACTGAAGCTTTCTTT. Together with reference TRBV19 and TRBJ1-1, the CDR3 gives the full variable domain: DGGITQSPKYLFRKEGQNVTLSCEQNLNHDAMYWYRQDPGQGLRLIYYSQIVNDFQKGDIAEGYSVSREKKESFPLTVTSAQKNPTAFYLCASRNQAMNTEAFFGQGTRLTVV.

The J gene is TRBJ1-2, the V gene TRBV5-1; 11 positions match TRBD1. This CDR3 contains 14 residues. Unmatched junction bases numbered 2, after V lost 2 bases and J lost 5 bases. Germline V gene data show CDR1 as SGHRS and CDR2 as YFSETQ. The CDR3 nucleotides read TGCGCCAGCAGCTTTGGACAGGGGGCGTATGGCTACACCTTC. It specifies CASSFGQGAYGYTF.

This chain joins TRBV6-1 and TRBJ2-2; D is possibly TRBD2 (5 bases). This CDR3 spans 14 amino acids. V was shortened by 2 bases and J by 5 bases, with 9 bases between the two germline ends. Germline V gives CDR1 MNHNS, CDR2 SASEGT. The CDR3 DNA is TGTGCCAGCAGTGAAATTGAGGGAACCGGGGAGCTGTTTTTT. Encoded protein: CASSEIEGTGELFF.

The chain couples TRBV5-4 to TRBJ2-3, with D tentatively TRBD1 (7 bases). Trimming stripped 3 bases from V and 5 bases from J, with 16 bases between. Germline CDR1 is SGHNT and CDR2 is YYREEE (reference sequence). CDR3 length equals 15 residues. The CDR3 loop reads CASSSPGTAGDTQYF. CDR3 nucleotides: TGTGCCAGCAGCTCGCCCGGGACAGCGGGAGATACGCAGTATTTT. Supplemented by reference TRBV5-4 and TRBJ2-3, the full variable domain reads ETGVTQSPTHLIKTRGQQVTLRCSSQSGHNTVSWYQQALGQGPQFIFQYYREEENGRGNFPPRFSGLQFPNYSSELNVNALELDDSALYLCASSSPGTAGDTQYFGPGTRLTVL.

This sequence joins TRBV7-6 and TRBJ2-7; TRBD1 matches 7 bases. Germline CDR1 SGHVS, CDR2 FNYEAQ. CDR3 size: 16 residues. The V and J ends lost 5 bases and 0 bases, in that order; junction bases with no gene match: 10. CDR3 protein: CASSDQDRRSSYEQYF. Here the CDR3 DNA reads TGTGCCAGCAGCGACCAGGACAGGCGAAGCTCCTACGAGCAGTACTTC.

The CDR3 DNA follows: TGCGCCAGCAGCCCCTTCCCGGGGACAGGGAATTCACCCCTCCACTTT. It encodes CASSPFPGTGNSPLHF. V is TRBV4-1 and J is TRBJ1-6; 9 nucleotides align to TRBD1. J gave up 7 bases and V 4 bases, and 8 bases lay outside the gene matches. This CDR3 has 16 residues. Germline V gene lookup returns CDR1 MGHRA and CDR2 YSYEKL.

The V call is TRBV21-1, the J call TRBJ1-5; TRBD1 is taken as the D call from the table, unchecked against the DNA. TRBV21-1 is reported as a pseudogene. CDR3 length: 18 residues. CDR3 nucleotide sequence: TGTGCCAGCAGCAAAGCGCTTAGGACAGAAAATAGCAATCAGCCCCAGCATTTT. Translated: CASSKALRTENSNQPQHF.

The chain has TRBV5-1 and TRBJ1-6, with a tentative D call TRBD1 (6 bases). The CDR3 totals 14 residues. Germline V CDR1 and CDR2: SGHRS, YFSETQ. V lost 0 bases and J lost 9, with 10 bases in between. As DNA, the CDR3 is TGCGCCAGCAGCTTGGACAGGGTGAGTTCACCCCTCCACTTT. Translated: CASSLDRVSSPLHF.

The V call is TRBV5-1, the J call TRBJ2-1; 10 nucleotides agree with TRBD2. Germline CDR1 SGHRS, CDR2 YFSETQ. The CDR3 loop spans 15 amino acids. The V and J ends lost 5 bases and 7 bases, in that order; junction bases with no gene match: 9. The CDR3 protein is CASSVSGGAANEQFF. The CDR3 DNA sequence: TGCGCCAGCAGTGTGAGCGGGGGGGCGGCGAATGAGCAGTTCTTC.

The J gene is TRBJ1-4, the V gene TRBV15; D uncertain. The germline CDR1 and CDR2 sequences are LNHNV and YYDKDF (reference sequence). V was pared by 3 bases and J by 0 bases, with 5 bases between. The CDR3 length is 14 residues. DNA for the CDR3: TGTGCCACCAGCAGCGGGTCAACTAATGAAAAACTGTTTTTT. Protein sequence: CATSSGSTNEKLFF.